These 2 T cell receptor beta chains originate from one sample sequenced in a study of human T cells and chemical hapten exposure. The time point was: patch test 2, 6 weeks after DPC sensitization. Treatment defined: therapeutic diphenylcyclopropenone sensitization with weekly scalp DPC. TCRdb analysed the RACE reads with MiXCR anew, one entry per CDR3 protein. This sample has more than 110,000 distinct CDR3 sequences, with 12% found just once. The sample here was whole blood, taken in connection with sensitization to the hapten diphenylcyclopropenone (DPC). Every receptor here comes from a woman between 50 and 59 years old with alopecia areata. Some clones in this sample may be carry-over from other donors' samples.

This chain connects TRBV4-1 to TRBJ2-4, with D uncertain. V was cut by 2 bases and J by 5 bases, with 13 bases left in between. The V gene's germline CDR1 is MGHRA and CDR2 YSYEKL. CDR3 length equals 15 residues. This CDR3 is CASSQPWGSENIQYF. In nucleotides, the CDR3 is TGCGCCAGCAGCCAACCGTGGGGATCGGAAAACATTCAGTACTTC.

This clonotype has only a few counts. The rearrangement joins TRBV7-2 to TRBJ2-1; 12 bases align to TRBD2. The J segment lost 6 bases and the V segment lost 7 bases, leaving 7 bases of the junction unmatched. CDR1 and CDR2 from the germline V gene are SGHTA and FQGNSA. CDR3 length equals 15 residues. CDR3 in DNA: TGTGCCAGCACCTTGTCTAGCGGGAGGGCCAATGAGCAGTTCTTC. Protein: CASTLSSGRANEQFF. Using reference TRBV7-2 and TRBJ2-1 for the parts outside the CDR3, the full variable domain is GAGVSQSPSNKVTEKGKDVELRCDPISGHTALYWYRQSLGQGLEFLIYFQGNSAPDKSGLPSDRFSAERTGGSVSTLTIQRTQQEDSAVYLCASTLSSGRANEQFFGPGTRLTVL.